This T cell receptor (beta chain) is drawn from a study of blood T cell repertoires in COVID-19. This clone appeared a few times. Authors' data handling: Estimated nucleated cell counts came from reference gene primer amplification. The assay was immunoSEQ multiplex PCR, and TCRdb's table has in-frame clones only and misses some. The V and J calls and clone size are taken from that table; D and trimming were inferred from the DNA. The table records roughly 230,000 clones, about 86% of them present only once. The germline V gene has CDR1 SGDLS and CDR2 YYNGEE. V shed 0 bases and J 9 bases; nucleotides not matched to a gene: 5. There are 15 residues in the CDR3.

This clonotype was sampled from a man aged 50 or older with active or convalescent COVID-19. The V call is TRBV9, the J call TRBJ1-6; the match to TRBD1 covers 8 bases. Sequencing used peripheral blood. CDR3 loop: CASSVAQGVGSPLHF. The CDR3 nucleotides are TGTGCCAGCAGCGTAGCACAGGGGGTAGGTTCACCCCTCCACTTT.